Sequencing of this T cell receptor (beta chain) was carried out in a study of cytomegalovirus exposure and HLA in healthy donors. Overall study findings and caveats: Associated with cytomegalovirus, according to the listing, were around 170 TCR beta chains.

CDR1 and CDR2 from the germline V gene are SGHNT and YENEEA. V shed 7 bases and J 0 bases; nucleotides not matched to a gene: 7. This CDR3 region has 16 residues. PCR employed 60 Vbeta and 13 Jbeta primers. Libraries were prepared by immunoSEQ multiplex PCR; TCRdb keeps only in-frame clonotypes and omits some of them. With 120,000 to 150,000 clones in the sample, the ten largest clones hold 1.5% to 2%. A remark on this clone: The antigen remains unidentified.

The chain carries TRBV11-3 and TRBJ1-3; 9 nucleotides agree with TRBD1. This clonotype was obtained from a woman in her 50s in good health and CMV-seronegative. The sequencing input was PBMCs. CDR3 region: CASIPQGASSGNTIYF. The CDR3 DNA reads TGTGCCAGCATCCCACAGGGGGCGAGCTCTGGAAACACCATATATTTT.